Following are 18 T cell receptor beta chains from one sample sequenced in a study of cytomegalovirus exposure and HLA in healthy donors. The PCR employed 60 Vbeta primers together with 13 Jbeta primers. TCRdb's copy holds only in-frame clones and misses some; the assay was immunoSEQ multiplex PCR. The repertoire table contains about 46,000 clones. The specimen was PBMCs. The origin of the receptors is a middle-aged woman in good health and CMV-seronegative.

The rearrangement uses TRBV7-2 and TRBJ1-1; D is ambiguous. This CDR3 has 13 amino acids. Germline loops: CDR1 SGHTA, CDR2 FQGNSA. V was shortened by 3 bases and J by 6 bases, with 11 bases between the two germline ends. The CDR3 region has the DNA TGTGCCAGCAGCTTGTTCAGATTTTCTGAAGCTTTCTTT. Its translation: CASSLFRFSEAFF.

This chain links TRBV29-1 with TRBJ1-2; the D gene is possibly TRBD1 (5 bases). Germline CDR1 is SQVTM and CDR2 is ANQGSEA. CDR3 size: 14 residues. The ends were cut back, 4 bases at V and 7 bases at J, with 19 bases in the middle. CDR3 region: CSVAYDSVYGGYTF. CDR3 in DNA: TGCAGCGTTGCCTATGACAGCGTCTATGGTGGCTACACCTTC.

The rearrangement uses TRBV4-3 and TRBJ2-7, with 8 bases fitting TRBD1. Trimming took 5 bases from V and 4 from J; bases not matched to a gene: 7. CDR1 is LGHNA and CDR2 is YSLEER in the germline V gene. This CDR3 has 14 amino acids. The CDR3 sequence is CASSTGQGRYEQYF. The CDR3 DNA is TGCGCCAGCAGCACCGGACAGGGAAGGTACGAGCAGTACTTC.

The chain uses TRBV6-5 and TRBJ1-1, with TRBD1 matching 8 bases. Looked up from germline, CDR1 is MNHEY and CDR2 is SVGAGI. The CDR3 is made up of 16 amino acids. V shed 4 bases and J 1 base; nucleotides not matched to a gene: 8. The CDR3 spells CASSSGRQGPNTEAFF. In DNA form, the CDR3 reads TGTGCCAGCAGTTCGGGCCGACAGGGGCCGAACACTGAAGCTTTCTTT.

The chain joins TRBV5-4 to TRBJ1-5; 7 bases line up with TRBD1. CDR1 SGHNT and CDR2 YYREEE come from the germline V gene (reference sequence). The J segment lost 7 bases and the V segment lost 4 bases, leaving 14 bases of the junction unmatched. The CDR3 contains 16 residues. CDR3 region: CASSISPTGIDQPQHF. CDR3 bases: TGTGCCAGCAGCATCAGTCCGACAGGGATCGACCAGCCCCAGCATTTT.

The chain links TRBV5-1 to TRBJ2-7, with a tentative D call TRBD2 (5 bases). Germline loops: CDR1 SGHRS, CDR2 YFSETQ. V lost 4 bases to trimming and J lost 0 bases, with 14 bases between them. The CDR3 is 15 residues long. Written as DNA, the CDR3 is TGCGCCAGCAGCCCCGGCCCGGGGAGCTCCTACGAGCAGTACTTC. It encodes CASSPGPGSSYEQYF.

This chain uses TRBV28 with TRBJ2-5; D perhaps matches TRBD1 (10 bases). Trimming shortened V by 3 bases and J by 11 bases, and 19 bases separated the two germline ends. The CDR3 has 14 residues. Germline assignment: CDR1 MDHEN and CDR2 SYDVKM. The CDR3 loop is CASSFASGTGEQYF. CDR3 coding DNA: TGTGCCAGCAGTTTCGCTAGCGGGACAGGGGAGCAGTACTTC.

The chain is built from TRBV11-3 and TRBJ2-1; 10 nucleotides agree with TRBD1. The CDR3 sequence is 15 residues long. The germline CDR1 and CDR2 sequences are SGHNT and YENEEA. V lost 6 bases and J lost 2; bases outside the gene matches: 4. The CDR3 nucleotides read TGTGCCAGCAGTGGACAGGGGGGAGCCTACAATGAGCAGTTCTTC. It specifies CASSGQGGAYNEQFF.

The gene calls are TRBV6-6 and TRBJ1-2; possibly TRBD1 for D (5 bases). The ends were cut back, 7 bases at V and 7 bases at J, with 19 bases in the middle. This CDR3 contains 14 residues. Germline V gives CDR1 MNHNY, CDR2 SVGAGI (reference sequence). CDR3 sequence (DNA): TGTGCCAGCAAACCCCTGACAGAGAAAGGTGGCTACACCTTC. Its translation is CASKPLTEKGGYTF.

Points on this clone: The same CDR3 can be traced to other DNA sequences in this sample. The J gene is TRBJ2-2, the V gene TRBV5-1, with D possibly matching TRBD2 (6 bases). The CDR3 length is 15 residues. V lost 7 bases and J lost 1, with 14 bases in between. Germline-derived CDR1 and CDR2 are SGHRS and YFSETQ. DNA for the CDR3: TGCGCCAGCTCAACTCGGGGGATGAACACCGGGGAGCTGTTTTTT. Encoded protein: CASSTRGMNTGELFF.

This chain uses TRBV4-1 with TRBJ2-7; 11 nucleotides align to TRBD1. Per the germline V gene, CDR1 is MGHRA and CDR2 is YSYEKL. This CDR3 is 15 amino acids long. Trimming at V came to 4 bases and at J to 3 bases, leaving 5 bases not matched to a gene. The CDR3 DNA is TGCGCCAGCAGCCGTGGGGGGACAGGGGGCTACGAGCAGTACTTC. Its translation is CASSRGGTGGYEQYF.

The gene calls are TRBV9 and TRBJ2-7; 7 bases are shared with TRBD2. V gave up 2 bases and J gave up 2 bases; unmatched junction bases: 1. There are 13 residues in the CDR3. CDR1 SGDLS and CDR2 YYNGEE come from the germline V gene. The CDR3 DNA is TGTGCCAGCAGCGTTGGACTAGCCTACGAGCAGTACTTC. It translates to CASSVGLAYEQYF.

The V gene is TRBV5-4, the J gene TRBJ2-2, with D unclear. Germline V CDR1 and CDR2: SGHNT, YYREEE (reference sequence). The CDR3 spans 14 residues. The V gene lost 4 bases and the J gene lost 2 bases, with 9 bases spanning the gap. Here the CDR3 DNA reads TGTGCCAGCAGCCCTCGGAGTAACACCGGGGAGCTGTTTTTT. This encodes CASSPRSNTGELFF.

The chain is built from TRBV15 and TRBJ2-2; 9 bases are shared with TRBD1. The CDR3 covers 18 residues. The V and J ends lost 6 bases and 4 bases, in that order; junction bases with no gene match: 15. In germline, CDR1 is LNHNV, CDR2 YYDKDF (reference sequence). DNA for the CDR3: TGTGCCACCAGTCCCCTAGGACAGGGGTCGAGTGGCACCGGGGAGCTGTTTTTT. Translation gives CATSPLGQGSSGTGELFF.

CDR3 region: CASSSGQGYGYTF. The CDR3 bases are TGTGCCAGCAGCTCCGGACAGGGCTATGGCTACACCTTC. The chain joins TRBV7-2 to TRBJ1-2; 8 nucleotides agree with TRBD1. Germline CDR1 SGHTA, CDR2 FQGNSA. V was clipped by 4 bases and J by 4 bases; unmatched bases: 2. The length of the CDR3 is 13 residues.

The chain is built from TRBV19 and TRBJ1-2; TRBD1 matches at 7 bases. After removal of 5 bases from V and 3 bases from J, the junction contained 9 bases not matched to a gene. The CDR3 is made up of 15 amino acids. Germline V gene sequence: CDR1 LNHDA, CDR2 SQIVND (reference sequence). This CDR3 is CASSPFGQGDYGYTF. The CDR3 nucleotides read TGTGCCAGTAGTCCCTTTGGGCAGGGGGACTATGGCTACACCTTC.

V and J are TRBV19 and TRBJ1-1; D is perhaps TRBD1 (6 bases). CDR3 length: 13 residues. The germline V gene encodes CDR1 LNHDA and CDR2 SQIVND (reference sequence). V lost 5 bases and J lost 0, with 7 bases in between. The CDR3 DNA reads TGTGCCAGTAGTGACAGGATGAACACTGAAGCTTTCTTT. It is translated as CASSDRMNTEAFF.

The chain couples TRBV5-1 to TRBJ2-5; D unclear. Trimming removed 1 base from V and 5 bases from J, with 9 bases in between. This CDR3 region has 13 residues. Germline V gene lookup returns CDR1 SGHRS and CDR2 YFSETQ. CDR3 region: CASSLMMRETQYF. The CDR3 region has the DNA TGCGCCAGCAGCTTGATGATGAGGGAGACCCAGTACTTC.